This T cell receptor (beta chain) originates from a study of a mutant IDH1 vaccine in newly diagnosed glioma. The CDR3 contains 14 residues. Between the trimmed V and J ends, which lost 4 bases and 0 bases, there was a span of 7 bases. Germline V lookup: CDR1 MNHEY, CDR2 SMNVEV (reference sequence). About this clone: The antigen remains unidentified.

Documented time point: week 23, last vaccination. Mutant IDH1 20-mer peptide, at 300 ug, made up each vaccine dose, with topical imiquimod. Clones were sequenced by immunoSEQ multiplex PCR, and TCRdb holds only the in-frame ones, with some missing. Seen here are around 41,000 clones, about 79% observed once, and the top ten hold roughly 6.3%. The rearrangement joins TRBV27 to TRBJ2-4; a possible D gene is TRBD2 (6 bases). This receptor was obtained from a woman between 40 and 50 years old with glioma. Some clones in this sample may be carry-over from other donors' samples. Sequencing used PBMCs, obtained from a glioma patient whose treatment included an IDH1 peptide vaccine. The CDR3: CASSSGLAKNIQYF. CDR3 nucleotide sequence: TGTGCCAGCAGTTCGGGACTAGCCAAAAACATTCAGTACTTC.